Listed here is a single TCR beta chain. No antigen is known for it. Germline CDR1 MNHEY, CDR2 SMNVEV (reference sequence). The CDR3 consists of 19 residues. J gave up 6 bases and V 3 bases, and 23 bases lay outside the gene matches. The data are from a study of cytomegalovirus exposure and HLA in healthy donors. PCR was performed using 60 Vbeta and 13 Jbeta primers. The protocol was immunoSEQ multiplex PCR, while the TCRdb copy is restricted to in-frame clones and leaves out a portion. Of about 160,000 clones in the sample, around 77% were seen once. Overall study findings and caveats: Cytomegalovirus association was assigned to 170 or so TCR beta chains.

Sequenced input: PBMCs. The clonotype comes from a woman between 50 and 59 years old in good health and CMV-seropositive. The chain links TRBV27 to TRBJ2-7, with 7 bases that match TRBD1. CDR3 residues: CASSFSPFLPGQIPVEQYF. In nucleotides, the CDR3 is TGTGCCAGCAGTTTTTCCCCTTTTCTCCCGGGACAGATTCCGGTCGAGCAGTACTTC.